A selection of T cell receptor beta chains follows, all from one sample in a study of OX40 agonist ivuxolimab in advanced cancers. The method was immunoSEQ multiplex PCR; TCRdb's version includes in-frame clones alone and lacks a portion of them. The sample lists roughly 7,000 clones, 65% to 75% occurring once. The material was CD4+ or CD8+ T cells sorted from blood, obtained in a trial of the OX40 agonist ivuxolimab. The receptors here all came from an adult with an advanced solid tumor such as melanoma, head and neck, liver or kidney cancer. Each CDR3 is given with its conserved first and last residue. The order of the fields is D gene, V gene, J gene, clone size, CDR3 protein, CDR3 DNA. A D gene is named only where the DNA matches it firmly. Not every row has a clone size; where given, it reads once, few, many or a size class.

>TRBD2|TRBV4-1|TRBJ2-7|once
CASSALAGGSYEQYF
TGCGCCAGCAGCGCTCTAGCGGGGGGTTCCTACGAGCAGTACTTC
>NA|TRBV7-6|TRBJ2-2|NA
CASSLLGGNTNTGELFF
TGTGCCAGCAGCTTACTGGGGGGCAATACGAACACCGGGGAGCTGTTTTTT
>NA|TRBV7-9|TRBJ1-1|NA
CASSPGSAEAFF
TGTGCCAGCAGTCCGGGTAGTGCTGAAGCTTTCTTT
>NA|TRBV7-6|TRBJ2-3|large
CASSLDSDTQYF
TGTGCCAGCAGCTTAGATTCAGATACGCAGTATTTT
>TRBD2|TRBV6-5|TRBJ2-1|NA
CASSLRTSSYNEQFF
TGTGCCAGCAGTTTGCGGACTAGTTCCTACAATGAGCAGTTCTTC
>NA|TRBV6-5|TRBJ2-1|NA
CASSYSPGRTGEQFF
TGTGCCAGCAGTTACTCCCCAGGGCGTACTGGTGAGCAGTTCTTC
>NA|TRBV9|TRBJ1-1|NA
CASSVGADAGDEAFF
TGTGCCAGCAGCGTAGGGGCAGACGCAGGGGATGAGGCTTTCTTT
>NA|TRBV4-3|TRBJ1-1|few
CASSTLGGMNTEAFF
TGCGCCAGCAGCACACTCGGGGGCATGAACACTGAAGCTTTCTTT
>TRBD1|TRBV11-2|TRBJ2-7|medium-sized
CASSTGTGVYEQYF
TGTGCCAGCAGTACCGGGACAGGAGTCTACGAGCAGTACTTC
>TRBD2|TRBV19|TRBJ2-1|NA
CASSMESGAYNEQFF
TGTGCCAGTAGTATGGAGAGCGGGGCATACAATGAGCAGTTCTTC
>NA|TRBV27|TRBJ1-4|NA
CASRRGRANEKLFF
TGTGCCAGCCGAAGAGGGCGGGCTAATGAAAAACTGTTTTTT
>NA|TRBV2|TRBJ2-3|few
CASSEVGPFTDTQYF
TGTGCCAGCAGTGAAGTAGGGCCTTTCACAGATACGCAGTATTTT
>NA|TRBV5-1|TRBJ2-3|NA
CASSLDLSDTQYF
TGCGCCAGCAGCTTGGATTTATCAGATACGCAGTATTTT
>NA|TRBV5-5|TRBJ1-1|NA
CASSFGLDTEAFF
TGTGCCAGCAGCTTTGGACTCGACACTGAAGCTTTCTTT
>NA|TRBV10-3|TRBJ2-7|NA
CAISDPGTSGEQYF
TGTGCCATCAGCGACCCAGGGACGAGCGGCGAGCAGTACTTC
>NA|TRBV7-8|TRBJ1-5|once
CASSFYDFNSNQPQHF
TGTGCCAGCAGCTTTTACGATTTTAATAGCAATCAGCCCCAGCATTTT
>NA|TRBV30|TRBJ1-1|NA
CAWSPQGYTEAFF
TGTGCCTGGAGCCCACAGGGATACACTGAAGCTTTCTTT
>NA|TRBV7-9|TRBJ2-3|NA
CASSPPHHTADTQYF
TGTGCCAGCAGCCCTCCCCACCATACCGCAGATACGCAGTATTTT
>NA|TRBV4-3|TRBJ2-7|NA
CASSQTVLSYEQYF
TGCGCCAGCAGCCAAACAGTCCTCTCCTACGAGCAGTACTTC
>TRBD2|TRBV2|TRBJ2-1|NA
CVSPSGAGDLRDEQFF
TGTGTCAGCCCCTCAGGAGCGGGAGACCTCCGGGATGAGCAGTTCTTC
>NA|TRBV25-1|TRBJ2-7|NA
CASSAGALREQYF
TGTGCCAGCAGTGCGGGGGCGCTTCGCGAGCAGTACTTC
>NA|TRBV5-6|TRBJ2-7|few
CASSLVGSEQYF
TGTGCCAGCAGCTTGGTGGGCTCCGAGCAGTACTTC